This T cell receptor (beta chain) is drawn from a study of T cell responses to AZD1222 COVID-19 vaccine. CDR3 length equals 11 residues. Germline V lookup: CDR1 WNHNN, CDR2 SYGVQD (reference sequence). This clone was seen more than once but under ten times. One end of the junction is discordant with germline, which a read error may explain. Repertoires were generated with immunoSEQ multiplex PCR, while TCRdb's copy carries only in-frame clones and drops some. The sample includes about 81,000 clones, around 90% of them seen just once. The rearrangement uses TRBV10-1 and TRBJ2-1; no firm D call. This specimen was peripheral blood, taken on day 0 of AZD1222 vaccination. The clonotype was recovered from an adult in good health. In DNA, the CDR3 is TGCGCCAGCAATGAGTCCAATGAGCAGTTCTTC. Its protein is CASNESNEQFF.